The 12 T cell receptor beta chains given below trace back to one sample, sequenced in a study of blood T cell repertoires in COVID-19. Method: immunoSEQ multiplex PCR; TCRdb's copy keeps in-frame clones and lacks some. This table has about 220,000 clones, roughly nine tenths appearing once. The specimen was peripheral blood. These receptors originate from a man aged 35 to 55 with active or convalescent COVID-19.

The sample holds many counts of this clone. This chain uses TRBV29-1 with TRBJ1-1; D is perhaps TRBD1 (5 bases). The CDR3 consists of 15 residues. Trimming left V 3 bases short and J 3 bases short, with 17 bases between. Germline CDR1 SQVTM, CDR2 ANQGSEA. The CDR3 loop is CSVDFTPGFYTEAFF. Here the CDR3 DNA reads TGCAGCGTTGACTTTACCCCAGGGTTTTACACTGAAGCTTTCTTT.

The genes are TRBV2 and TRBJ1-4, with TRBD1 matching over 8 bases. CDR1 is SNHLY, CDR2 FYNNEI, per germline. Losses at the gene ends were 6 bases for V and 8 bases for J; bases not matched to a gene: 8. There are 14 residues in the CDR3. CDR3 amino acids: CASSATGGEEKLFF. CDR3 DNA: TGTGCCAGCAGCGCTACAGGGGGAGAGGAAAAACTGTTTTTT.

The chain links TRBV18 to TRBJ1-4, with D possibly TRBD1 on 5 matching bases. CDR1 is KGHSH and CDR2 is LQKENI in the germline V gene. The CDR3 covers 18 residues. V lost 6 bases and J lost 0, with 20 bases in between. The CDR3 DNA follows: TGTGCCAGCTCCCCCGGGCCCCCGGGGGGTGCAACTAATGAAAAACTGTTTTTT. Translation: CASSPGPPGGATNEKLFF.

V gene TRBV13 combines with J gene TRBJ1-4; possibly TRBD1 for D (6 bases). The germline V gene encodes CDR1 PRHDT and CDR2 FYEKMQ (reference sequence). The length of the CDR3 is 15 residues. The V gene lost 5 bases and the J gene lost 6 bases, with 16 bases spanning the gap. The CDR3 coding sequence is TGTGCCAGCAGCCTTAGACAGGTGTGGGATGAAAAACTGTTTTTT. Its translation is CASSLRQVWDEKLFF.

The V gene is TRBV27, the J gene TRBJ1-2; 8 bases align to TRBD1. Germline V CDR1 and CDR2: MNHEY, SMNVEV (reference sequence). The CDR3 runs 14 residues. The V segment lost 3 bases and the J segment 4 bases; nucleotides outside the gene matches: 4. CDR3 bases: TGTGCCAGCAGTTTCAGGGGGACAGGCTATGGCTACACCTTC. Translated: CASSFRGTGYGYTF.

The rearrangement links TRBV19 to TRBJ2-5; D is perhaps TRBD2 (5 bases). There are 14 residues in the CDR3. V gave up 1 base and J gave up 3 bases, with 9 bases separating them. Germline loops: CDR1 LNHDA, CDR2 SQIVND (reference sequence). CDR3: CASSIASGKETQYF. The CDR3 nucleotides read TGTGCCAGTAGTATAGCCAGCGGTAAAGAGACCCAGTACTTC. Full variable domain (rest looked up from reference TRBV19 and TRBJ2-5): DGGITQSPKYLFRKEGQNVTLSCEQNLNHDAMYWYRQDPGQGLRLIYYSQIVNDFQKGDIAEGYSVSREKKESFPLTVTSAQKNPTAFYLCASSIASGKETQYFGPGTRLLVL.

The chain has TRBV27 and TRBJ1-6, with TRBD1 matching over 7 bases. The CDR3 totals 14 residues. The V gene end was trimmed by 8 bases and the J gene end by 8 bases; junction bases not matched to a gene: 9. CDR1 and CDR2 (germline): MNHEY, SMNVEV (reference sequence). The CDR3: CASGSTGVDSPLHF. Written as DNA, the CDR3 is TGTGCCAGCGGGTCCACAGGGGTGGATTCACCCCTCCACTTT.

A single count supports this clone. The V and J genes are TRBV19 and TRBJ2-7, with 7 positions matching TRBD1. This CDR3 has 16 residues. Germline V gene lookup returns CDR1 LNHDA and CDR2 SQIVND (reference sequence). The trim removed 5 bases at V and 0 bases at J, leaving 10 bases unmatched. CDR3 DNA: TGTGCCAGTAGTTCTCTCGGGGACAGCGGCTCCTACGAGCAGTACTTC. The encoded protein is CASSSLGDSGSYEQYF.

The V gene is TRBV5-1, the J gene TRBJ2-5; D may be TRBD1 (12 bases). The CDR3 extends over 20 amino acids. V was clipped by 1 base and J by 6 bases, with 31 bases between them. Germline CDR1 and CDR2: SGHRS and YFSETQ. CDR3 nucleotide sequence: TGCGCCAGCAGCTTGCCGGGACAGGGGGCAAGTAGCGGGGGGGCCAAGACCCAGTACTTC. Translated, it gives CASSLPGQGASSGGAKTQYF.

The J gene is TRBJ2-3, the V gene TRBV6-2 or TRBV6-3; 7 nucleotides align to TRBD2. J gave up 5 bases and V 2 bases, and 13 bases lay outside the gene matches. Germline assignment: CDR1 MNHEY and CDR2 SVGEGT. There are 17 residues in the CDR3. The CDR3 region has the DNA TGTGCCAGCAGTTACGGGAGTGGGAGGGCCATAGGAGATACGCAGTATTTT. Its protein is CASSYGSGRAIGDTQYF.

This chain connects TRBV19 to TRBJ1-4; D unresolved. This CDR3 region has 17 residues. V dropped 2 bases and J dropped 6 bases, with 19 bases sitting between them. CDR1 and CDR2 from the germline V gene are LNHDA and SQIVND (reference sequence). The CDR3 loop is CASSIFEPQVFDEKLFF. In nucleotides, the CDR3 is TGTGCCAGTAGTATATTCGAACCTCAGGTATTCGATGAAAAACTGTTTTTT.

The V call is TRBV7-3, the J call TRBJ2-2; D is unclear. The germline V and J ends were trimmed by 5 bases and 6 bases, with 13 bases remaining between them. Germline V lookup: CDR1 SGHTA, CDR2 FQGTGA. This CDR3 region has 14 residues. The CDR3, as DNA: TGTGCCAGCAGCCCCCGCACAGTCGCCGGGGAGCTGTTTTTT. Amino acid sequence: CASSPRTVAGELFF.